Each of the 20 T cell receptor beta chains below was sequenced from the same sample in a study of shared clonotypes between healthy human individuals. CD8 cells classed as naive were CD45RO-negative and positively selected for CCR7, excluding terminally differentiated effector memory CD45RA+ cells. The protocol was immunoSEQ multiplex PCR, while the TCRdb copy is restricted to in-frame clones and leaves out a portion. The sample yields under 1 million clones, almost 95% seen once. Input material: naive CD8+ T cells sorted from blood. The origin of the receptors is a man aged 30 to 39 in good health.

The chain recombines TRBV2 with TRBJ1-3; D is uncertain. The CDR3 length is 15 residues. V was clipped by 6 bases and J by 7 bases, with 19 bases between them. CDR1 is SNHLY, CDR2 FYNNEI, per germline. CDR3 coding DNA: TGTGCCAGCAGAATTCACAGTTCGGGAGGCAACACCATATATTTT. Its translation: CASRIHSSGGNTIYF. The full variable domain, completed using reference TRBV2 and TRBJ1-3, is EPEVTQTPSHQVTQMGQEVILRCVPISNHLYFYWYRQILGQKVEFLVSFYNNEISEKSEIFDDQFSVERPDGSNFTLKIRSTKLEDSAMYFCASRIHSSGGNTIYFGEGSWLTVV.

V and J are TRBV14 and TRBJ2-7; no reliable D call. The CDR3 loop spans 13 amino acids. CDR1 is SGHDN, CDR2 FVKESK, per germline. Trimming removed 4 bases at V and 2 bases at J, with 9 bases between. The CDR3 bases are TGTGCCAGCAGCCGAGTCCCCACCTACGAGCAGTACTTC. Its translation: CASSRVPTYEQYF.

V is TRBV7-9 and J is TRBJ2-7; D is uncertain. The CDR3 sequence is 12 residues long. From germline, CDR1 is SEHNR and CDR2 FQNEAQ (reference sequence). V dropped 3 bases and J dropped 4 bases, with 7 bases sitting between them. The CDR3 coding sequence is TGTGCCAGCAGCTTGTCTATTTACGAGCAGTACTTC. Its protein product is CASSLSIYEQYF. Filled out from reference TRBV7-9 and TRBJ2-7, the complete variable domain reads DTGVSQNPRHKITKRGQNVTFRCDPISEHNRLYWYRQTLGQGPEFLTYFQNEAQLEKSRLLSDRFSAERPKGSFSTLEIQRTEQGDSAMYLCASSLSIYEQYFGPGTRLTVT.

The V and J genes are TRBV7-9 and TRBJ2-3; D unresolved. From germline, CDR1 is SEHNR and CDR2 FQNEAQ (reference sequence). Trimming took off 6 bases at V and 5 bases at J, with 6 bases between the two ends. The CDR3 is 11 residues long. The CDR3 here is CASRYEDTQYF. CDR3 in DNA: TGTGCCAGCAGGTACGAAGATACGCAGTATTTT. Using reference TRBV7-9 and TRBJ2-3 for the parts outside the CDR3, the full variable domain is DTGVSQNPRHKITKRGQNVTFRCDPISEHNRLYWYRQTLGQGPEFLTYFQNEAQLEKSRLLSDRFSAERPKGSFSTLEIQRTEQGDSAMYLCASRYEDTQYFGPGTRLTVL.

This chain connects TRBV14 to TRBJ1-1; TRBD1 is a possible D gene (5 bases). Trimming removed 0 bases from V and 10 bases from J, with 15 bases in between. The CDR3 length is 14 residues. CDR1 is SGHDN, CDR2 FVKESK, per germline. In nucleotides, the CDR3 is TGTGCCAGCAGCCAAGATTTTAGGGGCGCGGGAGCTTTCTTT. It is translated as CASSQDFRGAGAFF.

The rearrangement links TRBV7-8 to TRBJ2-5; 7 nucleotides align to TRBD1. CDR3 size: 15 residues. CDR1 is SGHVS and CDR2 is FQNEAQ in the germline V gene. Trimming took 1 base from V and 5 from J; bases not matched to a gene: 7. Written as DNA, the CDR3 is TGTGCCAGCAGCTTAGAGGAACAGGGGATTGAGACCCAGTACTTC. Amino acid sequence: CASSLEEQGIETQYF.

The chain recombines TRBV19 with TRBJ2-7; D may be TRBD2 (6 bases). The V end lost 6 bases, the J end lost 4 bases, and 10 bases lay between the germline ends. Germline-derived CDR1 and CDR2 are LNHDA and SQIVND (reference sequence). CDR3 size: 12 residues. CDR3: CASSGSRYEQYF. The CDR3 DNA sequence: TGTGCCAGTAGCGGGAGTAGGTACGAGCAGTACTTC.

V usage is TRBV7-3 and J usage is TRBJ2-3; no firm D call. This CDR3 is 16 amino acids long. With 2 bases removed from V and 0 bases from J, the gap between germline ends came to 12 bases. Germline lookup yields CDR1 SGHTA and CDR2 FQGTGA. Here the CDR3 reads CASSLLVSSSTDTQYF. CDR3 DNA sequence: TGTGCCAGCAGCTTATTGGTCTCGTCTAGCACAGATACGCAGTATTTT.

This clone was found once. The chain has TRBV10-2 and TRBJ1-1, with a possible D match to TRBD1 (6 bases). Germline CDR1 and CDR2: WSHSY and SAAADI. V gave up 6 bases and J gave up 1 base, with 12 bases separating them. This CDR3 contains 14 residues. The CDR3 bases are TGCGCCAGCAGACAGGGTTTGGGGAACACTGAAGCTTTCTTT. Encoded protein: CASRQGLGNTEAFF.

This clone was found once. The V call is TRBV7-9, the J call TRBJ2-7; 7 bases are shared with TRBD2. This CDR3 is 14 amino acids long. Germline CDR1 and CDR2: SEHNR and FQNEAQ (reference sequence). Losses at the gene ends were 7 bases for V and 0 bases for J; bases not matched to a gene: 6. CDR3 sequence reads: CASTAAGSSYEQYF. DNA of the CDR3: TGTGCCAGCACCGCAGCGGGGAGCTCCTACGAGCAGTACTTC.

The J gene is TRBJ2-1, the V gene TRBV19; TRBD1 matches 7 bases. CDR3 length equals 16 residues. The trim removed 7 bases at V and 0 bases at J, leaving 9 bases unmatched. Germline lookup yields CDR1 LNHDA and CDR2 SQIVND (reference sequence). The CDR3 region is CASTPPTGLSYNEQFF. CDR3 nucleotides: TGTGCCAGTACCCCCCCGACAGGGCTCTCCTACAATGAGCAGTTCTTC.

The chain links TRBV13 to TRBJ2-3, with D possibly matching TRBD2 (5 bases). V lost 1 base, J lost 5 bases, and 13 bases lay in between. CDR3 size: 15 residues. CDR1 PRHDT and CDR2 FYEKMQ come from the germline V gene (reference sequence). CDR3: CASSLVGDGLDTQYF. The CDR3 DNA reads TGTGCCAGCAGCTTAGTGGGAGATGGCTTAGATACGCAGTATTTT.

The rearrangement links TRBV5-6 to TRBJ1-2, with a weak D call TRBD1 (5 bases). V was pared by 2 bases and J by 3 bases, with 11 bases between. CDR3 size: 14 residues. From germline, CDR1 is SGHDT and CDR2 YYEEEE. CDR3 loop: CASSFRGADYGYTF. The CDR3 region has the DNA TGTGCCAGCAGCTTTAGAGGGGCCGACTATGGCTACACCTTC.

The CDR3 reads CASSSGTSDPYNEQFF. The CDR3 DNA reads as TGCGCCAGCAGCTCTGGGACTTCGGACCCCTACAATGAGCAGTTCTTC. The chain is built from TRBV5-1 and TRBJ2-1; possible D gene TRBD2, 6 bases. The V end was cut by 3 bases, the J end by 2 bases, with 15 bases between. The CDR3 has 16 residues. Germline V CDR1 and CDR2: SGHRS, YFSETQ.

This clone was counted a single time. The chain carries TRBV29-1 and TRBJ2-4; D gene ambiguous. V shed 4 bases and J shed 9 bases, with 16 bases lying between them. CDR3 length equals 13 residues. CDR1 and CDR2 from the germline V gene are SQVTM and ANQGSEA. CDR3 residues: CSVVSGLKGIQYF. Here the CDR3 DNA reads TGCAGCGTTGTTTCTGGGCTCAAGGGCATTCAGTACTTC.

The chain couples TRBV19 to TRBJ1-1, with D unresolved. Germline V gene sequence: CDR1 LNHDA, CDR2 SQIVND (reference sequence). V lost 6 bases and J lost 1, with 9 bases in between. This CDR3 has 13 amino acids. The CDR3 loop reads CASSLTPNTEAFF. The DNA of the CDR3 is TGTGCCAGTAGCTTGACACCGAACACTGAAGCTTTCTTT.

As concerns this clone: The sample contains more than one DNA sequence encoding this CDR3. The chain recombines TRBV4-2 with TRBJ2-3; a possible D gene is TRBD2 (6 bases). The length of the CDR3 is 15 residues. Trimming left V 0 bases short and J 1 base short, with 8 bases between. CDR1 and CDR2 from the germline V gene are LGHNA and YNFKEQ. CDR3 sequence: CASSQDPGGTDTQYF. CDR3 DNA: TGTGCCAGCAGCCAAGACCCGGGAGGCACAGATACGCAGTATTTT.

DNA of the CDR3: TGTGCCAGCGGTGTAGGGGACAGGACTGGCTACACCTTC. Its protein product is CASGVGDRTGYTF. This chain connects TRBV27 to TRBJ1-2; 8 nucleotides align to TRBD1. The CDR3 runs 13 residues. CDR1 and CDR2 (germline): MNHEY, SMNVEV (reference sequence). The V segment lost 8 bases and the J segment 7 bases; nucleotides outside the gene matches: 9.

The gene calls are TRBV19 and TRBJ1-5, with no clear D. The CDR3 is made up of 17 amino acids. Trimming took 5 bases from V and 3 from J, leaving 20 bases between them. CDR1 LNHDA and CDR2 SQIVND come from the germline V gene (reference sequence). CDR3 DNA: TGTGCCAGTAGTTTCCCAACGACCCGGCCCATCAATCAGCCCCAGCATTTT. Its translation: CASSFPTTRPINQPQHF. The full variable domain, rest sourced from reference TRBV19 and TRBJ1-5, is DGGITQSPKYLFRKEGQNVTLSCEQNLNHDAMYWYRQDPGQGLRLIYYSQIVNDFQKGDIAEGYSVSREKKESFPLTVTSAQKNPTAFYLCASSFPTTRPINQPQHFGDGTRLSIL.

This chain links TRBV4-1 with TRBJ2-1; 12 bases align to TRBD2. This CDR3 region has 15 residues. The V gene's germline CDR1 is MGHRA and CDR2 YSYEKL. Trimming took 4 bases from V and 7 from J; bases not matched to a gene: 5. The DNA for the CDR3 is TGCGCCAGCAGCCGTCTAGCGGGAGGGCGGAATGAGCAGTTCTTC. Its translation: CASSRLAGGRNEQFF.